This TCR beta chain emerged from a study of CD8 T cells in Susac syndrome. In blood CD8+ and CD4+ T cells, TCR beta underwent sequencing. The authors reverse transcribed 0.5 to 1 ug RNA with random hexamers. The amplification used immunoSEQ multiplex PCR on TCR beta CDR3; it spanned 54 Vbeta and 13 Jbeta. TCRdb redid the calling of the immunoSEQ multiplex PCR reads with MiXCR, one entry per CDR3 protein. The top ten hold about 0.19% of the sample, which has approximately 120,000 distinct CDR3 sequences, around 94% seen once. This CDR3 comprises 14 residues. V was clipped by 5 bases and J by 8 bases; unmatched bases: 7. Per germline, CDR1 ENHRY and CDR2 SYGVKD.

This receptor was identified in a human donor with Susac syndrome. The chain links TRBV10-3 to TRBJ2-1, with 9 positions matching TRBD2. Sequenced sample: CD8+ T cells from PBMCs. CDR3 loop: CAISPARTSDEQFF. Here the CDR3 DNA reads TGTGCCATCAGTCCAGCTAGGACTAGCGATGAGCAGTTCTTC.